This T cell receptor beta chain was sequenced in a study of T cell clonality in common variable immunodeficiency. General study points: In common variable immunodeficiency, TCR beta chains reportedly carried fewer deletions and N-nucleotide insertions. Compared with controls, CVID subjects had fewer shared TCRbeta clones.

This clone has a count of ten or more. Its antigen is unknown. The read stops 3 residues short of the end of the CDR3; the missing end is completed from the germline J gene. Blood came from CVID subjects not ill and not taking immunomodulatory or immunosuppressive medication. Assay: immunoSEQ multiplex PCR; the TCRdb copy retains only in-frame clones and omits some. Altogether approximately 8,300 clones were found in the sample, and no singletons occur. V lost 5 bases, J lost 2 bases, and 6 bases stayed unmatched. This CDR3 is 16 amino acids long. Germline assignment: CDR1 LNHDA and CDR2 SQIVND (reference sequence).

This TCR was recovered from a human donor with common variable immunodeficiency. Sequences were obtained from peripheral blood mononuclear cells. The rearrangement joins TRBV19 to TRBJ1-5, with TRBD1 matching 10 bases. The CDR3 region is CASSPRTGGGNQPQHF. The part of the CDR3 DNA that was read is TGTGCCAGTAGTCCAAGGACAGGGGGAGGCAATCAGCCC.